This T cell receptor (beta chain) was recovered during a study of identical twins. CDR1 is MNHEY, CDR2 SVGEGT, per germline. The CDR3 totals 11 residues. The V segment lost 2 bases and the J segment 12 bases; nucleotides outside the gene matches: 3. Via MiXCR, TCRdb re-called the 5' RACE reads, giving one row per CDR3 protein. The sample yields roughly 770,000 distinct CDR3 sequences, roughly 20% seen once. The data were also submitted as part of a second study, on T cells expressing NK-cell markers. As that study records: Sorting was limited to alpha-beta TCR-expressing T cells with an anti-gamma-delta TCR antibody in several experiments. Dominant NKG2C+ clonotype frequencies of 1.0-7.0% of CD8+ T cells were measured in roughly 6 donors.

The rearrangement links TRBV6-2 or TRBV6-3 to TRBJ2-7; 8 bases agree with TRBD2. The source is a woman between 18 and 29 years old in good health. The sequenced material came from PBMCs. The CDR3 sequence: CASSYPGGPYF. CDR3 bases: TGTGCCAGCAGTTACCCGGGGGGGCCGTACTTC.